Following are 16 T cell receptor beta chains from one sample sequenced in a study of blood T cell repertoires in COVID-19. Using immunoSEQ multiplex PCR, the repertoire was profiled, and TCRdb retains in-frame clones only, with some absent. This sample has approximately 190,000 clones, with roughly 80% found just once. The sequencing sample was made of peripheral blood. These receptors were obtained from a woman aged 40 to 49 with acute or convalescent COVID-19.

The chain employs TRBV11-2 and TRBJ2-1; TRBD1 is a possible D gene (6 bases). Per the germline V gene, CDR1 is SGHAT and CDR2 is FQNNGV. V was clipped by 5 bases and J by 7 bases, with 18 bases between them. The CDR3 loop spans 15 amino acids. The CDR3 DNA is TGTGCCAGCAGCACTAGGGCGCCGAGGGGGAATGAGCAGTTCTTC. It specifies CASSTRAPRGNEQFF.

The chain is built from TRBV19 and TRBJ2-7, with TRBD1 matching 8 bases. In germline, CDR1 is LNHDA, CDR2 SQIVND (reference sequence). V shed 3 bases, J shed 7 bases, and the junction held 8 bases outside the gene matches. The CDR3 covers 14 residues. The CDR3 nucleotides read TGTGCCAGTAGTATTGACGACAGGGGACTGGAGCAGTACTTC. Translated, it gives CASSIDDRGLEQYF.

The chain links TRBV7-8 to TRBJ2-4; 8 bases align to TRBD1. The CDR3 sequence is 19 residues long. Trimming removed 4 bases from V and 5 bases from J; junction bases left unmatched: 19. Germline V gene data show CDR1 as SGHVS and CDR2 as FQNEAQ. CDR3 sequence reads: CASSWVQRTGTFDENIQYF. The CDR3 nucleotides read TGTGCCAGCAGCTGGGTCCAGCGGACAGGGACTTTCGACGAAAACATTCAGTACTTC.

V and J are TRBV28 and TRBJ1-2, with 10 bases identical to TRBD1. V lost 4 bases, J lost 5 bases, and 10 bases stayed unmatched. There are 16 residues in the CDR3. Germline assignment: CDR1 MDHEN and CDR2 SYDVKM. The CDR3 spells CASSSVGDRGFYGYTF. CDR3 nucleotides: TGTGCCAGCAGTTCTGTGGGGGACAGGGGTTTTTATGGCTACACCTTC.

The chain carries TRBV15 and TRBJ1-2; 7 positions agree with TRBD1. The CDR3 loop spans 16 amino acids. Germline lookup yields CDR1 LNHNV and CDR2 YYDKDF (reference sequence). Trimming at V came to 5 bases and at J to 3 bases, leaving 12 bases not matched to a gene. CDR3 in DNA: TGTGCCACCAGCTTCCGACAGGGCACAATCGACTATGGCTACACCTTC. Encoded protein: CATSFRQGTIDYGYTF. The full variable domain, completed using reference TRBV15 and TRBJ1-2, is DAMVIQNPRYQVTQFGKPVTLSCSQTLNHNVMYWYQQKSSQAPKLLFHYYDKDFNNEADTPDNFQSRRPNTSFCFLDIRSPGLGDTAMYLCATSFRQGTIDYGYTFGSGTRLTVV.

The CDR3: CASSPDSYNEQFF. The DNA of the CDR3 is TGTGCCAGCAGCCCAGACAGCTACAATGAGCAGTTCTTC. The chain uses TRBV11-2 and TRBJ2-1, with a tentative D call TRBD1 (5 bases). This CDR3 spans 13 amino acids. V lost 5 bases and J 3 bases, leaving 8 bases between the germline ends. Germline V gene lookup returns CDR1 SGHAT and CDR2 FQNNGV. The complete variable domain, with remaining parts taken from reference TRBV11-2 and TRBJ2-1, reads EAGVAQSPRYKIIEKRQSVAFWCNPISGHATLYWYQQILGQGPKLLIQFQNNGVVDDSQLPKDRFSAERLKGVDSTLKIQPAKLEDSAVYLCASSPDSYNEQFFGPGTRLTVL.

This CDR3 reads CASSSPGRGHNSPLHF. The CDR3 region has the DNA TGTGCCAGCAGTTCCCCAGGGAGGGGCCATAATTCACCCCTCCACTTT. The chain couples TRBV28 to TRBJ1-6, with D possibly matching TRBD1 (5 bases). Per germline, CDR1 MDHEN and CDR2 SYDVKM. V lost 4 bases and J 5 bases, leaving 15 bases between the germline ends. This CDR3 spans 16 amino acids.

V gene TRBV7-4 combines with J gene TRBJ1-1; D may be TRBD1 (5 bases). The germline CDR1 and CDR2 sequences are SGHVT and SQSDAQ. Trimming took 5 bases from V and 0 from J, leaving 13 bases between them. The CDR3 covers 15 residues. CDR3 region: CASSPKGRMNTEAFF. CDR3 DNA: TGTGCCAGCAGCCCGAAGGGGCGGATGAACACTGAAGCTTTCTTT.

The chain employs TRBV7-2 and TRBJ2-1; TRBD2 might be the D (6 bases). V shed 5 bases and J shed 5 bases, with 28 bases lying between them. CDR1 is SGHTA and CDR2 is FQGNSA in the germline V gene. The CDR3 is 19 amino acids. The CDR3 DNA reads TGTGCCAGCAGCCTGAGGGGAGGTGGAGCGGGCTATACCCACAATGAGCAGTTCTTC. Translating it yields CASSLRGGGAGYTHNEQFF.

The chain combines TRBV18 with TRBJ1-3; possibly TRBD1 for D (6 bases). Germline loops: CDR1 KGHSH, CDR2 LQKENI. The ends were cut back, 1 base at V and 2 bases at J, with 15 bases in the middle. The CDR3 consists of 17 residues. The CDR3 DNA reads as TGTGCCAGCTCACCACGTTCACAGGGAAAGACTGGAAACACCATATATTTT. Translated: CASSPRSQGKTGNTIYF.

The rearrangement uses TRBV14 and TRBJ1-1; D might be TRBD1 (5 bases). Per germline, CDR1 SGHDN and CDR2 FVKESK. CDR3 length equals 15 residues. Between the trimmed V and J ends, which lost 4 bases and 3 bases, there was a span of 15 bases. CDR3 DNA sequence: TGTGCCAGCAGCCCGGGTCCGGGGGGGGACACTGAAGCTTTCTTT. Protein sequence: CASSPGPGGDTEAFF. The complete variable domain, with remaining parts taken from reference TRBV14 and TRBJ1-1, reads EAGVTQFPSHSVIEKGQTVTLRCDPISGHDNLYWYRRVMGKEIKFLLHFVKESKQDESGMPNNRFLAERTGGTYSTLKVQPAELEDSGVYFCASSPGPGGDTEAFFGQGTRLTVV.

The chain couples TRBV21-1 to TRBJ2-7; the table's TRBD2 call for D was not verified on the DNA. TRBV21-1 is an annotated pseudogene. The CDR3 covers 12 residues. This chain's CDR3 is CASSKTVYEQYF. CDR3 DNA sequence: TGTGCCAGCAGCAAAACGGTGTACGAGCAGTACTTC.

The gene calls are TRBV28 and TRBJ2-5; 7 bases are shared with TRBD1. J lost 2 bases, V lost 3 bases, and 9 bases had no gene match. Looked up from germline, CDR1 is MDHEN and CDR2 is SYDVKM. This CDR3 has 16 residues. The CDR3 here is CASSFRFGTAQETQYF. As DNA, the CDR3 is TGTGCCAGCAGTTTCAGGTTTGGGACAGCACAAGAGACCCAGTACTTC. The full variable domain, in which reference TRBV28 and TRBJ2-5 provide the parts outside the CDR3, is DVKVTQSSRYLVKRTGEKVFLECVQDMDHENMFWYRQDPGLGLRLIYFSYDVKMKEKGDIPEGYSVSREKKERFSLILESASTNQTSMYLCASSFRFGTAQETQYFGPGTRLLVL.

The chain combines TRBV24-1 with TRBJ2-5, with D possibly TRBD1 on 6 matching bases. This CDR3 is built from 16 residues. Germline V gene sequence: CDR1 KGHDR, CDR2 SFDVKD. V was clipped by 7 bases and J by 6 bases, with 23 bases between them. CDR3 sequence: CATSCPVDRMIKTQYF. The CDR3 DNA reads TGTGCCACCAGCTGTCCTGTAGACAGGATGATAAAGACCCAGTACTTC.

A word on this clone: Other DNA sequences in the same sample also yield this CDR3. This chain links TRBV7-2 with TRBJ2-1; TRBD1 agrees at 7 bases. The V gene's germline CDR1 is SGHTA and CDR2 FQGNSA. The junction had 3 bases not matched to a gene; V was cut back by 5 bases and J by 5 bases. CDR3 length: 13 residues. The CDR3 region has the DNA TGTGCCAGCAGCCTGGGACAGAACAATGAGCAGTTCTTC. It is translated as CASSLGQNNEQFF.

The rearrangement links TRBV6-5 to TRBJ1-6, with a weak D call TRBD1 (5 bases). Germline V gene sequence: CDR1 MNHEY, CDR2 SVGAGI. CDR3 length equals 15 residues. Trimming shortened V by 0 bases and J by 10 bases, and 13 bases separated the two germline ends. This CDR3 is CASSYSKTVQSPLHF. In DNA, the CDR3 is TGTGCCAGCAGTTACTCGAAGACAGTTCAATCACCCCTCCACTTT.